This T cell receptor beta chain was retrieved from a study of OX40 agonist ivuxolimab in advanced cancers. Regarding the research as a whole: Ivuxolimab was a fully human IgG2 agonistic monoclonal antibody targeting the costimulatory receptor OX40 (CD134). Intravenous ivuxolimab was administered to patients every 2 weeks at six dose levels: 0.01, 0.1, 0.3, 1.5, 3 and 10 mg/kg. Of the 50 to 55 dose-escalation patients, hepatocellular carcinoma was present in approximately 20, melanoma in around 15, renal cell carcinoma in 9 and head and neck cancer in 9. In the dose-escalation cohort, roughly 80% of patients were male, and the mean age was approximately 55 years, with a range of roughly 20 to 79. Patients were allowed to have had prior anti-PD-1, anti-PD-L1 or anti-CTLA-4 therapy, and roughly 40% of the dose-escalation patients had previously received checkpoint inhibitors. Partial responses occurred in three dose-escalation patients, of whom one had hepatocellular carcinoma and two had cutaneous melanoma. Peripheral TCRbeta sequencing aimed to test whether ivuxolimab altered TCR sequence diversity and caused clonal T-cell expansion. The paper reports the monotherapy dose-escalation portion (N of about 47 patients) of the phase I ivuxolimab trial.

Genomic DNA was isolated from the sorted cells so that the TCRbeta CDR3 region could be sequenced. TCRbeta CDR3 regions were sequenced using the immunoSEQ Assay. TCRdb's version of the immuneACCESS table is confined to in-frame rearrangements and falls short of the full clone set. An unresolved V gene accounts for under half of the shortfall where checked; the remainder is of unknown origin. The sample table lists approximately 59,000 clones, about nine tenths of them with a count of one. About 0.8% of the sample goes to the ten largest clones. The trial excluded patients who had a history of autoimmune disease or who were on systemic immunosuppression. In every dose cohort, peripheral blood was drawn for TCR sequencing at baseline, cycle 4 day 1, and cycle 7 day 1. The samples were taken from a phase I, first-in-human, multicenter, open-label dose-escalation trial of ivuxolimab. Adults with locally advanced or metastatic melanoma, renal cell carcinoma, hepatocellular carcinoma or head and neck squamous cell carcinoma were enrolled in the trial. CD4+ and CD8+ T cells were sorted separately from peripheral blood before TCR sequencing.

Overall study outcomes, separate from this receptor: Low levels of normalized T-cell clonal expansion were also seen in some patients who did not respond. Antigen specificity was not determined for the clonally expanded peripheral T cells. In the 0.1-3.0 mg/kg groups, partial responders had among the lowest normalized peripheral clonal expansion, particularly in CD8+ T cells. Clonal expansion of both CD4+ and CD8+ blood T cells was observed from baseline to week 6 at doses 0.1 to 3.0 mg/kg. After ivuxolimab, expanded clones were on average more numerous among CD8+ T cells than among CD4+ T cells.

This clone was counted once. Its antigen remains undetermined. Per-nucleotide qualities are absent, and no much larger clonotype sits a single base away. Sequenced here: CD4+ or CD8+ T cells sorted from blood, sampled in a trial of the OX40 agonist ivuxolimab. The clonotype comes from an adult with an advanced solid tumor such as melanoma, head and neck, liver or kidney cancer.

The DNA sequence is given as TGTGCCAGCAGCTTCGGCGACCCCGGAGATACGCAGTATTTT. The resulting protein is CASSFGDPGDTQYF. This chain is built from TRBV7-9 and TRBJ2-3, with the D gene call left open. The CDR3 has 14 amino acids, counting the end cysteine and phenylalanine. CDR3 DNA is the only sequence kept; it has 42 bases, read in frame from the first base. V lost 3 bases and J lost 5 bases; the stretch between them is 12 bases long. The CDR1 and CDR2 encoded by the germline V gene (reference sequence) are SEHNR and FQNEAQ.